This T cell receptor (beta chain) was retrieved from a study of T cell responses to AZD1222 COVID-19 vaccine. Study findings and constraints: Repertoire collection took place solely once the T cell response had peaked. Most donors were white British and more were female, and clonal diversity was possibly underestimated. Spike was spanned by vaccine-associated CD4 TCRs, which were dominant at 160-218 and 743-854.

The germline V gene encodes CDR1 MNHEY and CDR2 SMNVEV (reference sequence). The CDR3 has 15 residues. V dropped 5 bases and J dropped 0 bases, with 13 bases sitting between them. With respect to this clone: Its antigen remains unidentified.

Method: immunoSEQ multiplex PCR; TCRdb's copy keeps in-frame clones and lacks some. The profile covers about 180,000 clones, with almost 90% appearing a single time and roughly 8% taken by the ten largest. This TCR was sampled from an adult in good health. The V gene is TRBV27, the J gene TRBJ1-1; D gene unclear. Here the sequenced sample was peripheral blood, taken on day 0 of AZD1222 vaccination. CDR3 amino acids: CASSPAITVNTEAFF. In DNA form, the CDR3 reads TGTGCCAGCAGTCCAGCAATAACAGTGAACACTGAAGCTTTCTTT.